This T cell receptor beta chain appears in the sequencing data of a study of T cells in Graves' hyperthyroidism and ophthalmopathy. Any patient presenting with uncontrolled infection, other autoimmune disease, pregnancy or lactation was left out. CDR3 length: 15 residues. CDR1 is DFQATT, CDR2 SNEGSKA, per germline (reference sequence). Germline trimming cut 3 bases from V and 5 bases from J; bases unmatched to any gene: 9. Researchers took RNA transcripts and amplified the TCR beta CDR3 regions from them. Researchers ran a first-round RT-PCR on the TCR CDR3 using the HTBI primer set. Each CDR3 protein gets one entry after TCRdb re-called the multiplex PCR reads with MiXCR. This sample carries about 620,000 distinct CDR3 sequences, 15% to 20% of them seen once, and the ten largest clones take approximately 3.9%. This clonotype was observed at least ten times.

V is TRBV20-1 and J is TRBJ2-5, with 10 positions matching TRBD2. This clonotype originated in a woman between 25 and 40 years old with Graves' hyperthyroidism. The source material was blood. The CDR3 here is CSASVVAGGGETQYF. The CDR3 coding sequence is TGCAGTGCTAGCGTAGTAGCGGGAGGCGGGGAGACCCAGTACTTC.